The sample holds many counts of the clone carrying this T cell receptor beta chain. Its target is not known. From the germline J gene comes the end of the CDR3, since the read stops 3 residues before it. Produced via immunoSEQ multiplex PCR; TCRdb's table is partial and in-frame only. Sampling found about 60,000 clones, none seen once. These data belong to a study of T cell clonality in common variable immunodeficiency. Findings of the study overall: Reportedly, TCR beta sequences from common variable immunodeficiency showed fewer deletions and N-nucleotide insertions. Fewer TCRbeta clones were shared among CVID subjects than controls.

This CDR3 spans 16 amino acids. The V and J ends lost 4 bases and 1 base, in that order; junction bases with no gene match: 3. Germline V gene data show CDR1 as SGHRS and CDR2 as YFSETQ. V gene TRBV5-1 combines with J gene TRBJ2-2, with 11 bases aligning to TRBD1. The specimen sequenced was peripheral blood mononuclear cells. This sequence originates from a person aged 18 to 75 in good health. This CDR3 is CASSAGTGGNTGELFF. CDR3 bases read: TGCGCCAGCAGCGCCGGGACAGGGGGGAACACCGGGGAG.